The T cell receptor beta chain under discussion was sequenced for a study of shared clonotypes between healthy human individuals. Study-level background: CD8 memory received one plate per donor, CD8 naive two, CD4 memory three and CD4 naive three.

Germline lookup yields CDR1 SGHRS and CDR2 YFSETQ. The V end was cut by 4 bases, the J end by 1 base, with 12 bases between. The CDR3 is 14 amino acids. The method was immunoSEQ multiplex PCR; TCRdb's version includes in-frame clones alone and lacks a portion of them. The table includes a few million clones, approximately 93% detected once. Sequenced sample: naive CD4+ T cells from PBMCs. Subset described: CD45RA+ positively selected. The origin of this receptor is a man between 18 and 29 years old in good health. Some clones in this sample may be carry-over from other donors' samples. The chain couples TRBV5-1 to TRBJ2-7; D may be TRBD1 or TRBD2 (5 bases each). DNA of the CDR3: TGCGCCAGCAGCGGGGGAATCCCATCCTACGAGCAGTACTTC. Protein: CASSGGIPSYEQYF. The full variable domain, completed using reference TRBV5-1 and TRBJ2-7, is KAGVTQTPRYLIKTRGQQVTLSCSPISGHRSVSWYQQTPGQGLQFLFEYFSETQRNKGNFPGRFSGRQFSNSRSEMNVSTLELGDSALYLCASSGGIPSYEQYFGPGTRLTVT.